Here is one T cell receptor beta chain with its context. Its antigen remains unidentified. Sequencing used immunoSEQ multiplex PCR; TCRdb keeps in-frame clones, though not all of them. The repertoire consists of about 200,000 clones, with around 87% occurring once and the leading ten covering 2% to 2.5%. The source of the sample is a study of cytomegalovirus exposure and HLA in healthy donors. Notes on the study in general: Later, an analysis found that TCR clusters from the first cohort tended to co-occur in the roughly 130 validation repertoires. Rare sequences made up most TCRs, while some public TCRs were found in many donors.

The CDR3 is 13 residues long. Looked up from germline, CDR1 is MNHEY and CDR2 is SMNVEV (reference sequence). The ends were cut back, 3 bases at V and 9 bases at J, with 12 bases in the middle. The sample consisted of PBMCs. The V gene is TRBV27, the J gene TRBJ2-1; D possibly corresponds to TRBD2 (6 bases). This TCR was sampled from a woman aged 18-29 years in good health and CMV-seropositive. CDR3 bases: TGTGCCAGCAGTTTGGCCGGGGGTGCTGAGCAGTTCTTC. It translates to CASSLAGGAEQFF.